This T cell receptor (beta chain) was captured in a study of T cells after yellow fever vaccination (dated by TCRdb to the late 2010s). Background for the entire study: Libraries from fractions with low cell numbers were prepared with the SMART-Seq v4 Ultra Low Input RNA kit. Two healthy male donors, one aged 18 to 30 and one aged 30 to 39 years, were included in the cohort. To track T-cell clones before and after primary and booster YFV17D yellow fever vaccination, bulk TCR alpha and beta repertoires were sequenced longitudinally. Bulk PBMC replicates and cell subsets were isolated from blood drawn at multiple timepoints before and after both primary and secondary immunization. Here is what the overall study found, with its caveats: Because the study included only a couple of donors, the extent to which the findings can be generalized is limited. A small fraction of clonotypes showed up in both the CD4 and CD8 compartments, probably as a result of convergent recombination. Compared with the primary T-cell response, the secondary T-cell response was faster but weaker, reaching its peak on day 5 rather than on day 15. Most clones expanded after primary vaccination were re-detected after the booster (almost 97% of CD4 and 88% of CD8), suggesting broad memory maintenance. Because abundant contaminating clonotypes from the bulk population could be contained in FACS-sorted repertoires, computational filtering was required.

Based on the germline V gene, the CDR1 and CDR2 sequences are SGDLS and YYNGEE. Taken from cysteine to phenylalanine, the CDR3 has 15 residues. The entry retains the CDR3 DNA only, 45 bases that are in frame from base 1. V is cut by 0 bases and J by 5 bases, and the space between the germline ends is 12 bases. Many counts were recorded for this clonotype. Its antigen target is currently unknown. Per-base quality was not reported, and no clone a single base away is much larger than it. According to the study, the label for this sample's treatment or condition signals: live attenuated yellow fever vaccine strain. At each blood-draw timepoint, two biological replicates of bulk PBMCs were collected. A standard Ficoll-Paque protocol was used to isolate PBMCs from peripheral blood. RNA was extracted with TriZol from bulk PBMCs, CD4 and CD8 fractions, and dextramer-positive and dextramer-negative fractions.

Synthesis of TCR cDNA relied on 5'RACE template switching, a step that introduced a universal primer site along with unique molecular identifiers. Priming for cDNA synthesis came from both the TCR alpha and TCR beta constant segments. Library amplification involved two PCR steps, and the second step added sample barcodes and sequencing adapters. Sequencing of libraries was done on Illumina HiSeq 2500 (2x100 bp) or NovaSeq (2x150 bp). The paper's data handling went like this. MIGEC was used to demultiplex reads and collapse the reads into UMI consensus sequences, and MiXCR was used for V(D)J alignment. Using edgeR on replicate PBMC samples, clonotypes were called vaccine-responding if FDR was below 0.01 and the log2 fold change was above 5 up to day 15. Bulk clonotypes were assigned CD4 or CD8 identity according to which sequenced CD4 or CD8 repertoire held them at higher abundance. TCRdb reran the public reads through fastp at Q25 and MiXCR, keeping productive beta chains. Duplicate CDR3 protein sequences are folded into a single record with the most common DNA and genes. In this record, the V and J calls reflect TCRdb's handling and not the investigators' own analysis. Here the sample has 300,000 to 400,000 distinct CDR3 sequences; over 5% occur a single time. 15% of the sample is taken by the ten largest.

This TCR came from a man aged 25 to 45 who received the YFV17D yellow fever vaccine. Recombination linked TRBV9 to TRBJ2-1; the D segment is perhaps TRBD1 or TRBD2, each sharing 5 matched bases. The specimen comprised PBMCs, sampled 5 days after the yellow fever booster vaccination. The nucleotide sequence reads as follows: TGTGCCAGCAGCGTAGAGCCCCGGGGCGACAATGAGCAGTTCTTC. This codes for CASSVEPRGDNEQFF.